The 2 T cell receptor beta chains listed next were all sequenced from one sample in a study of Ad26.COV2.S vaccination and SARS-CoV-2 variants. Sequenced by immunoSEQ multiplex PCR; TCRdb stores in-frame clones only, minus some. The sample consists of 250,000 to 300,000 clones, about 89% of them appearing once. Treatment described: around 19 received Ad26.COV2.S at low or high dose, single or two shots; about 5 received placebo; per-sample allocation not given. Repertoires come from day 63 after the first vaccine or placebo injection. The sample here was peripheral blood, taken in a trial of Ad26.COV2.S vaccine versus placebo. These receptors were collected from a person aged 18-65 years who received the Ad26.COV2.S COVID-19 vaccine or a placebo.

V is TRBV9 and J is TRBJ2-1; D may be TRBD1 or TRBD2 (5 bases each). The ends were cut back, 2 bases at V and 3 bases at J, with 12 bases in the middle. The CDR3 runs 15 residues. CDR1 and CDR2 (germline): SGDLS, YYNGEE. The chain's CDR3 is CASSVREFDYNEQFF. The CDR3 DNA is TGTGCCAGCAGCGTCAGGGAGTTTGACTACAATGAGCAGTTCTTC.

This clone was counted only a few times. The chain employs TRBV2 and TRBJ1-5, with D perhaps matching TRBD1 (5 bases). There are 13 residues in the CDR3. Germline V CDR1 and CDR2: SNHLY, FYNNEI. Trimming pared 7 bases from V and 5 bases from J, leaving 12 bases between. The CDR3 spells CASTMDNYQPQHF. As DNA, the CDR3 is TGTGCCAGCACCATGGACAACTATCAGCCCCAGCATTTT.